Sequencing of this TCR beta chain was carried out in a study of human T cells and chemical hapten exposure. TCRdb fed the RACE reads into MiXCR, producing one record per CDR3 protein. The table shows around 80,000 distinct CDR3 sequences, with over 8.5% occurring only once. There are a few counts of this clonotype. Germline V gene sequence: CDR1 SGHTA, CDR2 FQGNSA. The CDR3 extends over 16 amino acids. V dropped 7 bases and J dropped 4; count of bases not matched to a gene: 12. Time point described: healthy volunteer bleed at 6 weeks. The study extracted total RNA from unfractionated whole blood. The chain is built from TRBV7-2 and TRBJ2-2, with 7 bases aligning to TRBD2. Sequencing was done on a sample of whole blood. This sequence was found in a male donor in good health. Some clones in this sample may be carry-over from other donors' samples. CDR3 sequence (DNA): TGTGCCAGCACCCAGCCCTCTAGCGGTGCCACCGGGGAGCTGTTTTTT. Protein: CASTQPSSGATGELFF.